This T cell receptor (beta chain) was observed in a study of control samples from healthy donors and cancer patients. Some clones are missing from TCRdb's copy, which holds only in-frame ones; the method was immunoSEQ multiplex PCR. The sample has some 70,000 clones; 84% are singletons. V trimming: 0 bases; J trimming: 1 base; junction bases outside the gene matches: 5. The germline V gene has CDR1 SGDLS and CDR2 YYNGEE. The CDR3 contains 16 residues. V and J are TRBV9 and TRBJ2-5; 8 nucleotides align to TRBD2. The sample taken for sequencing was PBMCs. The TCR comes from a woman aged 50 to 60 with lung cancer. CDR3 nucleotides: TGTGCCAGCAGCGTAGCCGGGGGGGCCTTCCAAGAGACCCAGTACTTC. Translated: CASSVAGGAFQETQYF.